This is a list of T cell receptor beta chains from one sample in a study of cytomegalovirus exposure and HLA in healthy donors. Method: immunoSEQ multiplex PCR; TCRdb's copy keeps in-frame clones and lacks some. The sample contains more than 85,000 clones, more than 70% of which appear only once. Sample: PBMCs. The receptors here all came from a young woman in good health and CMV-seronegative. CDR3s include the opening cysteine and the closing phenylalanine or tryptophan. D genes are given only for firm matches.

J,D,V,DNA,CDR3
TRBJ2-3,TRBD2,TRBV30,TGTGCCTGGAATCCCCTAGCGGGGTTAATAAATACGCAGTATTTT,CAWNPLAGLINTQYF
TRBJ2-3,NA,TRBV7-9,TGTGCCAGCAGCTTAGTTGAGGGCAGCACAGATACGCAGTATTTT,CASSLVEGSTDTQYF
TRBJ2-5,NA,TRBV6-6,TGTGCCAGCAGTTACGGACAGAAAGAGACCCAGTACTTC,CASSYGQKETQYF
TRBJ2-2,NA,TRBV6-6,TGTGCCAGCAGTCAACTGACAGAAAACACCGGGGAGCTGTTTTTT,CASSQLTENTGELFF
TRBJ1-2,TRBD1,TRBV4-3,TGCGCCAGCAGCCAAGAATCACAGGGGGCAGGCGGCTACACCTTC,CASSQESQGAGGYTF
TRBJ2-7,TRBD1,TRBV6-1,TGTGCCAGCAGTGAAGTGGGGACAGGTGGAGTCGAGCAGTACTTC,CASSEVGTGGVEQYF
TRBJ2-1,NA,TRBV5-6,TGTGCCAGCAGCTTGGCCACGGGATTATCCTACAATGAGCAGTTCTTC,CASSLATGLSYNEQFF
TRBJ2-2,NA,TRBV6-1,TGTGCCAGCAGTGTACCGGGGTATAACACCGGGGAGCTGTTTTTT,CASSVPGYNTGELFF
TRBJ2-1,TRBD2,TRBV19,TGTGCCAGTAAGTTTCTGAGCGGGGATGAGCAGTTCTTC,CASKFLSGDEQFF
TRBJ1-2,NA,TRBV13,TGTGCCAGCAAGGGGCAGCAGGGGTGGGGCTACACCTTC,CASKGQQGWGYTF
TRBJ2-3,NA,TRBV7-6,TGTGCCAGCAGCTTAGAGGGTGTGACAGTGCAGTATTTT,CASSLEGVTVQYF
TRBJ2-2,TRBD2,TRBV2,TGTGCCAGCAGGACACCTAGCGGGGGTCGGAACACCGGGGAGCTGTTTTTT,CASRTPSGGRNTGELFF
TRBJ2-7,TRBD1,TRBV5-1,TGCGCCAGCAGCCTGAGGGACAGTCTCTACGAGCAGTACTTC,CASSLRDSLYEQYF
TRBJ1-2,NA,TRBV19,TGTGCCAGTAGTATAGGGGAGGCAGCCTATGGCTACACCTTC,CASSIGEAAYGYTF